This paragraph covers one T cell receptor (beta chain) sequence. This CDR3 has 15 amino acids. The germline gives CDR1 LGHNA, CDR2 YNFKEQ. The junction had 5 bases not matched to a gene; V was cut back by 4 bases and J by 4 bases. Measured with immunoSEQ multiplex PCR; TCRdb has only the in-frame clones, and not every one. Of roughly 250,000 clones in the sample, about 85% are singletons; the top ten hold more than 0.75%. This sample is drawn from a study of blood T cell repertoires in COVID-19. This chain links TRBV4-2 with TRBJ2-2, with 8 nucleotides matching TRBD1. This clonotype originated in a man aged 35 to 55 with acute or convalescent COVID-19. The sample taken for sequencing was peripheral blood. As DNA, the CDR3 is TGTGCCAGCAGCCCTCGAACAGGGGGCACCGGGGAGCTGTTTTTT. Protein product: CASSPRTGGTGELFF.